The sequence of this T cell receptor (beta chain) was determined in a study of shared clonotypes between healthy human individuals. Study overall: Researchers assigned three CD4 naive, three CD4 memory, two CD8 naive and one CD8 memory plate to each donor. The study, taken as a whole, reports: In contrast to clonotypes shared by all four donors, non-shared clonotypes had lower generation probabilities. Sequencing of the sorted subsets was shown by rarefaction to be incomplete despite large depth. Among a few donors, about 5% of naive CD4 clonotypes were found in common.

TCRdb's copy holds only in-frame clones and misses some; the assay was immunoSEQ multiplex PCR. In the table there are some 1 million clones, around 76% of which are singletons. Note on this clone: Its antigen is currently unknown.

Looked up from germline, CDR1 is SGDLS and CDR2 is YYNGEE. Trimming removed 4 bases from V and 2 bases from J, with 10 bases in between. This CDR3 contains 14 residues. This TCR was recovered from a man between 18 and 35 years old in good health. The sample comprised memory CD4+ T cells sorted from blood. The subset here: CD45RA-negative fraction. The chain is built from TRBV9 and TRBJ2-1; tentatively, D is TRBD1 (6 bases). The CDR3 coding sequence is TGTGCCAGCAGCCCCAGGGGCGCCTACAATGAGCAGTTCTTC. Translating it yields CASSPRGAYNEQFF.